Listed below are T cell receptor beta chains from one sample, sequenced in a study of blood T cell repertoires in COVID-19. Data came from immunoSEQ multiplex PCR; TCRdb stores just in-frame clones and leaves some out. The sample has approximately 500,000 clones, about 89% seen once; the top ten hold less than 9.5%. The sample taken for sequencing was peripheral blood. The receptor set was obtained from a woman aged 45-60 years with COVID-19, enrolled during active disease. Both conserved end residues are part of each CDR3. A D gene is named only where the DNA matches it firmly. Clone size, where shown, is once, few, many, or a class for clones that have expanded.

CDR3 protein: CASSQSSGAGPQHF; CDR3 DNA: TGTGCCAGCAGCCAAAGCTCTGGAGCGGGGCCCCAGCATTTT; D gene: NA; V gene: TRBV3-1/TRBV3-2; clone size: NA; J gene: TRBJ1-5
CDR3 protein: CASSIWQGSTGELFF; CDR3 DNA: TGTGCCAGTAGTATTTGGCAGGGGAGCACCGGGGAGCTGTTTTTT; D gene: NA; V gene: TRBV19; clone size: NA; J gene: TRBJ2-2
CDR3 protein: CASSQGENSLGSDEQYF; CDR3 DNA: TGTGCCAGCAGCCAAGGAGAGAACTCCTTGGGCTCGGACGAGCAGTACTTC; D gene: NA; V gene: TRBV4-2; clone size: NA; J gene: TRBJ2-7
CDR3 protein: CASRPGTASTEAFF; CDR3 DNA: TGCGCCAGCAGACCCGGGACAGCGTCTACTGAAGCTTTCTTT; D gene: TRBD1; V gene: TRBV10-1; clone size: NA; J gene: TRBJ1-1
CDR3 protein: CASSRIQGGGDTQYF; CDR3 DNA: TGCGCCAGCAGCCGAATACAGGGGGGGGGAGATACGCAGTATTTT; D gene: NA; V gene: TRBV4-1; clone size: NA; J gene: TRBJ2-3
CDR3 protein: CASGGAVEAFF; CDR3 DNA: TGTGCCTCCGGAGGGGCGGTTGAAGCTTTCTTT; D gene: NA; V gene: TRBV27; clone size: NA; J gene: TRBJ1-1
CDR3 protein: CASSPPGTKNTEAFF; CDR3 DNA: TGTGCCAGCAGCCCCCCCGGGACAAAGAACACTGAAGCTTTCTTT; D gene: NA; V gene: TRBV13; clone size: NA; J gene: TRBJ1-1
CDR3 protein: CASSSTGGSSGEQFF; CDR3 DNA: TGTGCCAGCAGCTCGACCGGGGGGTCCTCCGGGGAGCAGTTCTTC; D gene: TRBD2; V gene: TRBV7-9; clone size: NA; J gene: TRBJ2-1
CDR3 protein: CASSYSKGGGYTF; CDR3 DNA: TGTGCCAGCAGTTACTCGAAGGGAGGGGGCTACACCTTC; D gene: NA; V gene: TRBV6-6; clone size: once; J gene: TRBJ1-2
CDR3 protein: CASRPAGGDEAFF; CDR3 DNA: TGTGCCAGTCGACCGGCAGGGGGAGATGAAGCTTTCTTT; D gene: TRBD1; V gene: TRBV19; clone size: NA; J gene: TRBJ1-1
CDR3 protein: CASSLGAGKESPLHF; CDR3 DNA: TGCGCCAGCAGCTTGGGGGCAGGAAAGGAATCACCCCTCCACTTT; D gene: NA; V gene: TRBV5-1; clone size: NA; J gene: TRBJ1-6
CDR3 protein: CASSLSGKRVDTQYF; CDR3 DNA: TGTGCCAGCAGCCTCTCGGGAAAGCGGGTAGATACGCAGTATTTT; D gene: NA; V gene: TRBV3-1/TRBV3-2; clone size: once; J gene: TRBJ2-3
CDR3 protein: CASSLDRVNEKLFF; CDR3 DNA: TGTGCCAGCAGCCTCGACAGGGTAAATGAAAAACTGTTTTTT; D gene: TRBD1; V gene: TRBV11-2; clone size: NA; J gene: TRBJ1-4
CDR3 protein: CASRGTGVSGELFF; CDR3 DNA: TGTGCCAGCAGGGGGACAGGGGTATCCGGGGAGCTGTTTTTT; D gene: TRBD1; V gene: TRBV3-1/TRBV3-2; clone size: NA; J gene: TRBJ2-2
CDR3 protein: CASSLVPPGVTEKLFF; CDR3 DNA: TGTGCCAGCAGCTTAGTCCCCCCGGGAGTTACTGAAAAACTGTTTTTT; D gene: NA; V gene: TRBV11-2; clone size: NA; J gene: TRBJ1-4
CDR3 protein: CASSPGGPGEQFF; CDR3 DNA: TGTGCCAGTAGTCCAGGAGGCCCGGGTGAGCAGTTCTTC; D gene: NA; V gene: TRBV19; clone size: NA; J gene: TRBJ2-1
CDR3 protein: CASTQGLVSGNTIYF; CDR3 DNA: TGTGCCAGTACCCAGGGACTGGTCTCTGGAAACACCATATATTTT; D gene: NA; V gene: TRBV19; clone size: NA; J gene: TRBJ1-3
CDR3 protein: CATSDSTGDRNTIYF; CDR3 DNA: TGTGCCACCAGTGATTCGACAGGGGATAGGAACACCATATATTTT; D gene: TRBD1; V gene: TRBV24-1; clone size: NA; J gene: TRBJ1-3
CDR3 protein: CASTRTGVYGYTF; CDR3 DNA: TGTGCCAGCACGCGAACAGGGGTCTATGGCTACACCTTC; D gene: TRBD1; V gene: TRBV6-5; clone size: NA; J gene: TRBJ1-2
CDR3 protein: CASTLQGENYGYTF; CDR3 DNA: TGTGCCAGCACCCTCCAGGGGGAAAACTATGGCTACACCTTC; D gene: TRBD1; V gene: TRBV7-9; clone size: NA; J gene: TRBJ1-2
CDR3 protein: CASSLVGGYYEQYF; CDR3 DNA: TGTGCCAGCAGCTTGGTCGGGGGGTACTACGAGCAGTACTTC; D gene: TRBD2; V gene: TRBV5-8; clone size: NA; J gene: TRBJ2-7
CDR3 protein: CASSQLAGGGGAKNIQYF; CDR3 DNA: TGTGCCAGCAGCCAACTAGCGGGGGGCGGCGGGGCCAAAAACATTCAGTACTTC; D gene: TRBD2; V gene: TRBV5-4; clone size: NA; J gene: TRBJ2-4
CDR3 protein: CASSELVGFYGYTF; CDR3 DNA: TGTGCCAGCAGTGAACTGGTGGGCTTCTATGGCTACACCTTC; D gene: NA; V gene: TRBV6-1; clone size: NA; J gene: TRBJ1-2
CDR3 protein: CASSRGSYNEQFF; CDR3 DNA: TGTGCCAGCAGCAGGGGCTCCTACAATGAGCAGTTCTTC; D gene: NA; V gene: TRBV9; clone size: few; J gene: TRBJ2-1
CDR3 protein: CAWGGRQGSTEAFF; CDR3 DNA: TGTGCCTGGGGTGGGCGACAGGGGAGCACTGAAGCTTTCTTT; D gene: TRBD1; V gene: TRBV30; clone size: NA; J gene: TRBJ1-1
CDR3 protein: CASSRRGETYEQYF; CDR3 DNA: TGTGCCAGCTCCCGGCGGGGGGAAACCTACGAGCAGTACTTC; D gene: TRBD2; V gene: TRBV5-4; clone size: NA; J gene: TRBJ2-7
CDR3 protein: CAWHSGGDQPQHF; CDR3 DNA: TGTGCCTGGCACTCTGGGGGGGATCAGCCCCAGCATTTT; D gene: NA; V gene: TRBV30; clone size: NA; J gene: TRBJ1-5
CDR3 protein: CASSLDPGGNQPQHF; CDR3 DNA: TGTGCCAGCAGCTTGGACCCCGGGGGCAATCAGCCCCAGCATTTT; D gene: NA; V gene: TRBV5-5; clone size: NA; J gene: TRBJ1-5
CDR3 protein: CASSRQGYNSPLHF; CDR3 DNA: TGTGCCAGCAGCCGACAGGGGTATAATTCACCCCTCCACTTT; D gene: TRBD1; V gene: TRBV9; clone size: NA; J gene: TRBJ1-6
CDR3 protein: CSVAKGGNTEAFF; CDR3 DNA: TGCAGCGTCGCAAAGGGAGGGAACACTGAAGCTTTCTTT; D gene: NA; V gene: TRBV29-1; clone size: once; J gene: TRBJ1-1
CDR3 protein: CASSVGTVSGNTIYF; CDR3 DNA: TGTGCCAGCAGCGTAGGGACAGTCTCTGGAAACACCATATATTTT; D gene: NA; V gene: TRBV9; clone size: NA; J gene: TRBJ1-3
CDR3 protein: CASSLGLAGPPGADTQYF; CDR3 DNA: TGTGCCAGCAGCTTGGGACTAGCGGGGCCACCTGGGGCAGATACGCAGTATTTT; D gene: TRBD2; V gene: TRBV5-5; clone size: NA; J gene: TRBJ2-3
CDR3 protein: CASSWEEVGQPQHF; CDR3 DNA: TGCGCCAGCAGCTGGGAGGAGGTCGGTCAGCCCCAGCATTTT; D gene: NA; V gene: TRBV5-1; clone size: NA; J gene: TRBJ1-5
CDR3 protein: CASNALARNEQFF; CDR3 DNA: TGTGCCAGCAACGCACTAGCGCGGAATGAGCAGTTCTTC; D gene: TRBD2; V gene: TRBV6-5; clone size: NA; J gene: TRBJ2-1
CDR3 protein: CASSAQGTAQFNEKLFF; CDR3 DNA: TGCGCCAGCAGCGCACAAGGGACAGCCCAATTTAATGAAAAACTGTTTTTT; D gene: TRBD1; V gene: TRBV5-1; clone size: NA; J gene: TRBJ1-4
CDR3 protein: CASRRTGRGYTF; CDR3 DNA: TGTGCCAGCAGGCGGACAGGGCGGGGCTACACCTTC; D gene: TRBD1; V gene: TRBV6-5; clone size: NA; J gene: TRBJ1-2
CDR3 protein: CASRGQATNEKLFF; CDR3 DNA: TGTGCCAGTCGGGGACAGGCTACTAATGAAAAACTGTTTTTT; D gene: TRBD1; V gene: TRBV19; clone size: NA; J gene: TRBJ1-4